Listed here is a single T cell receptor (beta chain). Its target is not known. In germline, CDR1 is LNHDA, CDR2 SQIVND (reference sequence). The CDR3 runs to 18 residues. V shed 5 bases, J shed 4 bases, and the junction held 19 bases outside the gene matches. This sample stems from a study of healthy donors' naive CD4 and CD8 T cells. Study results and limitations: Positive CDR3 charge linked to CD4+ cells, negative to CD8+ cells.

A linear amplification protocol produced the TCR libraries from 400 to 550 ng of total RNA. TCRdb redid the calling of the reads with MiXCR, one entry per CDR3 protein. The repertoire holds approximately 180,000 distinct CDR3 sequences, under 85% seen once, with 2.3% in the top ten. This clonotype was sampled from a pool of human donors in good health; the sample pools cells from several healthy donors. The chain is built from TRBV19 and TRBJ1-1; 7 nucleotides align to TRBD1. The material sequenced was naive CD4+ and CD8+ T cells sorted from blood, pooled from several donors. DNA of the CDR3: TGTGCCAGTAGTCCCCGACTCCGACAGGGTGCGCGGAGCACTGAAGCTTTCTTT. It specifies CASSPRLRQGARSTEAFF. The whole variable domain, remainder taken from reference TRBV19 and TRBJ1-1, is DGGITQSPKYLFRKEGQNVTLSCEQNLNHDAMYWYRQDPGQGLRLIYYSQIVNDFQKGDIAEGYSVSREKKESFPLTVTSAQKNPTAFYLCASSPRLRQGARSTEAFFGQGTRLTVV.